What follows describes a single T cell receptor beta chain. V trimming: 0 bases; J trimming: 8 bases; junction bases outside the gene matches: 10. This CDR3 region has 17 residues. CDR1 and CDR2 from the germline V gene are SGHAT and FQNNGV. These data originate in a study of shared T cell receptors in the human thymus. Profiled with immunoSEQ multiplex PCR; TCRdb holds only in-frame clones, not every one. The sample carries about 380,000 clones, 95% recorded once. The V gene is TRBV11-2, the J gene TRBJ2-1, with TRBD2 matching over 10 bases. The TCR was taken from a human donor. The sequencing sample was made of thymocytes. The CDR3 nucleotides are TGTGCCAGCAGCTTAGATTGGCCAGCGGGAGGGCCCCATGAGCAGTTCTTC. Translation: CASSLDWPAGGPHEQFF.